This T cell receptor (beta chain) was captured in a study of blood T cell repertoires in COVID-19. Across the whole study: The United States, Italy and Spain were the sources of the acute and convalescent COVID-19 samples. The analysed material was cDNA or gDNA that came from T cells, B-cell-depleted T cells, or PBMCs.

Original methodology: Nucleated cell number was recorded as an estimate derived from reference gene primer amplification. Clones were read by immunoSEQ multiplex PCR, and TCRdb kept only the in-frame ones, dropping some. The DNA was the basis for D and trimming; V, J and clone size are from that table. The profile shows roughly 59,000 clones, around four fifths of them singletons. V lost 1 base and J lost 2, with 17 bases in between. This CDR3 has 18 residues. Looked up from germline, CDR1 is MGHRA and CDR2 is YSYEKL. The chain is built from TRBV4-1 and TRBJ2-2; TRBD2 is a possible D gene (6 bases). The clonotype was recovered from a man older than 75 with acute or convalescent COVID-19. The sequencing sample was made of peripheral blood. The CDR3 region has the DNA TGCGCCAGCAGCCAAGTTCAAGCGGGCCCAGGCAACACCGGGGAGCTGTTTTTT. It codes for CASSQVQAGPGNTGELFF.